This TCR beta chain was identified during a study of blood T cells in healthy people across ages (dated by TCRdb to 2014 to 2015). Some background on the complete study: In model experiments, template switching captured roughly one uniquely barcoded TCR beta cDNA molecule for every two T cells. To avoid experimental bias, donors of different ages were distributed randomly across sequencing lanes. Two additional independent replicas of 1 million unique cDNA reads from the same blood draw were analyzed for two donors (one aged 18 to 30 and one aged 80 or older). To track age-related changes in TCR beta repertoire diversity, the study relied on deep sequencing normalized with unique cDNA molecular identifiers. The donors were split into four age groups: young (average roughly 15 years), middle-aged (more than 35), aged (about 56) and long-lived (approximately 80). General findings and caveats noted by the study authors: Observed TCR beta diversity per million T cells fell roughly linearly with age, and a significant reduction was already apparent by age around 36. The long-lived group showed more naive CD4+ T cells, fewer expanded clones and increased TCR diversity than the aged group, suggesting age selection. Bulk unsorted PBMC profiling prevented conclusive comparison of naive and antigen-experienced compartments. Estimates of total diversity from one million sequenced T cells were regarded as lower bounds and underestimates. The CMV infection status of donors was not known, potentially confounding age-related changes in expanded clonotypes. The percentage of naive T cells measured by flow cytometry correlated strongly with observed TCR beta diversity.

Library generation was performed with 5' RACE. Instrument used: Illumina HiSeq 2500. The second PCR ran for about 7 to 11 cycles and used a J-beta primer mix along with a sample-barcoded 5' primer. A template-switch 5' adaptor carrying 12 random nucleotides introduced a unique molecular identifier onto each TCR beta cDNA molecule. Each sample yielded at least 2.5 million CDR3-containing paired-end reads. All of the RNA was converted into first-strand cDNA using the Mint cDNA synthesis kit, with a TRBC-specific oligonucleotide serving as the primer. All cDNA was treated with uracil-DNA glycosylase and then went through a first 18-cycle PCR with the universal primers M1SS and BC2_uni_R. The study's own analysis went as follows. Normalization of each sample was performed by random selection of 1 million high-quality reads, each carrying a distinct molecular identifier. Reads sharing molecular identifiers were discarded rather than binned into consensus sequences. CDR3 identification, clonotype clustering and error correction used MiTCR with a Q25 quality threshold and the strictest error-elimination algorithm. Lower-bound total TCR beta diversity was estimated with a nonparametric unseen species model using Euler transformation. TCRdb redid the processing of the public reads, applying fastp at Q25 and MiXCR, and retained in-frame beta chains. Rows matching on CDR3 protein sequence are summarized as one entry with the most common DNA and genes. These V and J calls rely on TCRdb rather than the paper's analysis. This sample has about 680,000 distinct CDR3 sequences in its table, and 45% to 50% of those were observed once. Together, the top ten hold about a third of the sample.

The donors were 40 or so Caucasian individuals from Russia, aged roughly 6 to 100 years, who were systemically healthy. About 10 milliliters of peripheral blood were collected from each donor into EDTA-treated Vacutainer tubes. PBMCs were isolated by Ficoll-Paque density-gradient centrifugation, with at least 7 million obtained per sample. Trizol reagent was used to extract total RNA from the PBMCs, yielding at least 5 micrograms per sample. The percentages of naive CD45RAhigh/CD27high T cells were determined by flow cytometry on a PBMC aliquot from every donor. From its cysteine to its phenylalanine, the CDR3 spans 16 amino acids. Only the CDR3 DNA stays, 48 bases, in frame from base 1. For CDR1 and CDR2, the germline V gene (reference sequence) lists DFQATT and SNEGSKA. Ends trimmed: V by 1 base, J by 8 bases; bases unmatched to a gene: 9. As for this clonotype: Its cognate antigen has yet to be identified. No much larger clone is present one base from it, and per-base qualities are unavailable.

This chain joins TRBV20-1 to TRBJ1-6, and TRBD1 aligns with 9 junction nucleotides. The source is a woman between 55 and 75 years old in good health. Sample: blood. The DNA is TGCAGTGCTAGAGTCGGACAGGGGAATTTCTATTCACCCCTCCACTTT. Its protein is CSARVGQGNFYSPLHF.